This T cell receptor beta chain was profiled in a study of blood T cell repertoires in COVID-19. Authors' data handling: How many nucleated cells were present was estimated from reference gene primer amplification. The repertoire was sequenced with immunoSEQ multiplex PCR; TCRdb's copy has only in-frame clones and lacks some. D and trimming come from the DNA, and the V and J calls and clone size come from that table. The sample holds roughly 88,000 clones; around 90% are singletons and the top ten take over 3.5%. CDR1 is SGHNT and CDR2 is YYREEE in the germline V gene (reference sequence). This CDR3 contains 15 residues. Losses at the gene ends were 1 base for V and 2 bases for J; bases not matched to a gene: 5.

V and J are TRBV5-4 and TRBJ2-7; 8 bases are a match to TRBD2. The TCR originated in a woman between 45 and 65 years old in a cohort sampled during active COVID-19. The sample comprised peripheral blood. CDR3 nucleotides: TGTGCCAGCAGCTTGAATAGCGGGGACCCCTACGAGCAGTACTTC. Its protein is CASSLNSGDPYEQYF.